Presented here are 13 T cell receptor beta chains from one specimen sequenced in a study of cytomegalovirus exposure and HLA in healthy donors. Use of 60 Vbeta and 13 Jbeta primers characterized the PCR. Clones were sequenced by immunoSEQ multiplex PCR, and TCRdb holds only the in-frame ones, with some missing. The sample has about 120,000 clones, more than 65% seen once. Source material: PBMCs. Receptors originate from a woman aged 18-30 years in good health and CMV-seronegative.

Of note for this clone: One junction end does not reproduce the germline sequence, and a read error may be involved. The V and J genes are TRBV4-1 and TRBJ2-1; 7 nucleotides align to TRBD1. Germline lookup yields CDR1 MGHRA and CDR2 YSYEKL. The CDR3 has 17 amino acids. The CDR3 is CASSQDQIRGSYNGQFF. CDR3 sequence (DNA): TGCGCCAGCAGCCAAGATCAGATCAGGGGGTCCTACAATGGGCAGTTCTTC.

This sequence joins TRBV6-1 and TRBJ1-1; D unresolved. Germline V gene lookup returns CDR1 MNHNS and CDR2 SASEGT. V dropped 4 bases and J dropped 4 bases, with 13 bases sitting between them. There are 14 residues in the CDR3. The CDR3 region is CASSVTPETTEAFF. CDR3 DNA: TGTGCCAGCAGTGTGACACCAGAGACCACTGAAGCTTTCTTT.

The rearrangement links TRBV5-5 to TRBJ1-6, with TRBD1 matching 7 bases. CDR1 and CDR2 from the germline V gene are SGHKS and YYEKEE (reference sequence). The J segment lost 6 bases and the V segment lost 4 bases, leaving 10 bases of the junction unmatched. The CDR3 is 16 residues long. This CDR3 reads CASSTHSGTANSPLHF. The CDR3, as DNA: TGTGCCAGCAGCACACACTCCGGGACAGCTAATTCACCCCTCCACTTT.

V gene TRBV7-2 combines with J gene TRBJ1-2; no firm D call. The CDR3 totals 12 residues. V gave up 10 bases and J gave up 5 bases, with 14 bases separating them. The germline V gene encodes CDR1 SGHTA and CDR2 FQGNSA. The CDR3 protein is CAIRGAGYGYTF. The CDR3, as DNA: TGTGCCATTCGGGGTGCAGGATATGGCTACACCTTC. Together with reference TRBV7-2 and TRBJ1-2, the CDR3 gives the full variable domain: GAGVSQSPSNKVTEKGKDVELRCDPISGHTALYWYRQSLGQGLEFLIYFQGNSAPDKSGLPSDRFSAERTGGSVSTLTIQRTQQEDSAVYLCAIRGAGYGYTFGSGTRLTVV.

DNA for the CDR3: TGCGCCAGCAGGTCAGGGGTGAGTTCGAACACTGAAGCTTTCTTT. Translation: CASRSGVSSNTEAFF. The chain recombines TRBV5-1 with TRBJ1-1; D is possibly TRBD1 (6 bases). The CDR3 runs 15 residues. The germline gives CDR1 SGHRS, CDR2 YFSETQ. Trimming stripped 5 bases from V and 1 base from J, with 15 bases between.

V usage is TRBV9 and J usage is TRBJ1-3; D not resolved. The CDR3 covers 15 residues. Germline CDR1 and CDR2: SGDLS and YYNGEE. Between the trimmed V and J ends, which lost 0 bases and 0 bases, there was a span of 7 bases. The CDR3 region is CASSVDIPSGNTIYF. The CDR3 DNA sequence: TGTGCCAGCAGCGTAGACATCCCCTCTGGAAACACCATATATTTT.

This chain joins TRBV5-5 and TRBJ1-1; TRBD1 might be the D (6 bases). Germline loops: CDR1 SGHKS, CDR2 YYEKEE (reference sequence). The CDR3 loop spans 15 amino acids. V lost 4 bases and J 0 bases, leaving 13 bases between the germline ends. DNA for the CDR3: TGTGCCAGCAGCCACCGGGCAGGGGTGAACACTGAAGCTTTCTTT. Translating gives CASSHRAGVNTEAFF.

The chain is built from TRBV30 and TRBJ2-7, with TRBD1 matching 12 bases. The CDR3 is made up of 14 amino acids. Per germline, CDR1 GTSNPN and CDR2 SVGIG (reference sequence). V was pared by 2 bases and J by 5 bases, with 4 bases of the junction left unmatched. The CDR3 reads CAWSRGQGAHEQYF. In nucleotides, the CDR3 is TGTGCCTGGAGTAGGGGACAGGGGGCCCACGAGCAGTACTTC.

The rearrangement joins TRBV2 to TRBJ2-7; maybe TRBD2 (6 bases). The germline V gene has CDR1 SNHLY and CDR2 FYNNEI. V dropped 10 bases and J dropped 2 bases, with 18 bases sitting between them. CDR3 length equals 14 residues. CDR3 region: CAILGGGKTYEQYF. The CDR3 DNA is TGTGCCATCCTCGGGGGTGGGAAAACCTACGAGCAGTACTTC.

CDR3 loop: CASRTAYSNQPQHF. The CDR3 coding sequence is TGTGCCAGCAGGACAGCATATAGCAATCAGCCCCAGCATTTT. This rearrangement joins TRBV19 to TRBJ1-5, with a possible D match to TRBD1 (6 bases). V was trimmed by 9 bases and J by 0 bases, leaving 12 bases between them. The CDR3 length is 14 residues. The germline V gene has CDR1 LNHDA and CDR2 SQIVND (reference sequence).

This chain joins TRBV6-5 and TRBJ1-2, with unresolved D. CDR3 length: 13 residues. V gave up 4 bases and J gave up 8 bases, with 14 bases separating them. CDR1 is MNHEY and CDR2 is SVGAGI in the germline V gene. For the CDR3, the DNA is TGTGCCAGCAGTTGGCAGGTGGCAGGAGGCTACACCTTC. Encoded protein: CASSWQVAGGYTF.

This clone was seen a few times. CDR3 residues: CASSFEATGSYEQYF. The CDR3, as DNA: TGTGCCAGCAGTTTCGAGGCGACAGGTTCCTACGAGCAGTACTTC. The chain is built from TRBV6-1 and TRBJ2-7; D is perhaps TRBD1 (6 bases). Trimming took off 5 bases at V and 1 base at J, with 15 bases between the two ends. Germline V gene data show CDR1 as MNHNS and CDR2 as SASEGT. The length of the CDR3 is 15 residues.

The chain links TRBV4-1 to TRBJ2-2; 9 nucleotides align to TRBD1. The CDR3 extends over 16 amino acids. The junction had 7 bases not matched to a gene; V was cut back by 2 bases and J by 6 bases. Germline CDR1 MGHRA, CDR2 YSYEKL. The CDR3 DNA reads TGCGCCAGCAGCCAATTACAGGGGGCAATCTCCGGGGAGCTGTTTTTT. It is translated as CASSQLQGAISGELFF.